Sequencing of this T cell receptor (beta chain) was carried out in a study of shared clonotypes between healthy human individuals. Study-level results: Blood alone was sampled, and tissue repertoires likely differ. Across a handful of donors, naive CD4 shared 5% to 6.5%, naive CD8 more than 3%, memory CD4 roughly 2.2%, memory CD8 around 0.36%.

The donors were all Caucasian adults (living in Nashville, Tennessee). Clones were sequenced by immunoSEQ multiplex PCR, and TCRdb holds only the in-frame ones, with some missing. Counted here are 950,000 to 1,100,000 clones, about three quarters occurring once; the ten biggest clones make up about 1.5%. Only one count was recorded for this clone. What it binds is not known. This CDR3 spans 12 amino acids. Germline trimming cut 4 bases from V and 5 bases from J; bases unmatched to any gene: 2. The germline V gene encodes CDR1 WSHSY and CDR2 SAAADI. Sequencing input: memory CD4+ T cells sorted from blood. Subset specified: CD45RA-negative fraction. J is TRBJ2-7 and V is TRBV10-2, with 7 bases lining up with TRBD2. The source of this sequence is a man between 18 and 29 years old in good health. CDR3 amino acids: CASSGGGNEQYF. CDR3 in DNA: TGCGCCAGCAGTGGGGGAGGGAACGAGCAGTACTTC.